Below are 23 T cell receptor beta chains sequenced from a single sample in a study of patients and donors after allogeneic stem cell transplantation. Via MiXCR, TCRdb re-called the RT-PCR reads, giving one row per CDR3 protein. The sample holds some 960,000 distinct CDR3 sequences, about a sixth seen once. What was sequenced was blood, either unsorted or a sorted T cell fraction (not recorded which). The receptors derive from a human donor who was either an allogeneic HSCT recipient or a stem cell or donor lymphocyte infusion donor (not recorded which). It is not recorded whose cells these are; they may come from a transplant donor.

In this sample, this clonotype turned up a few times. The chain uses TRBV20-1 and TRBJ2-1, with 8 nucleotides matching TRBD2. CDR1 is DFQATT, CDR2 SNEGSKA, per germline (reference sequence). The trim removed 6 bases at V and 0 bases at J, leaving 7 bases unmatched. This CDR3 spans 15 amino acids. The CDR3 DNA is TGCAGTGCCCCCGAGGCGGGGGGCTCCTACAATGAGCAGTTCTTC. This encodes CSAPEAGGSYNEQFF.

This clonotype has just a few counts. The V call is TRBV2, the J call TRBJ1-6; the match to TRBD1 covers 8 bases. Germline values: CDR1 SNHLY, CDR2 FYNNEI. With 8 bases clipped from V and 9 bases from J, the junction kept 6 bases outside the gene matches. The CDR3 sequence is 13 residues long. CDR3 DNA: TGTGCCAGCGTGGGACAGGAGGGTTCACCCCTCCACTTT. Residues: CASVGQEGSPLHF.

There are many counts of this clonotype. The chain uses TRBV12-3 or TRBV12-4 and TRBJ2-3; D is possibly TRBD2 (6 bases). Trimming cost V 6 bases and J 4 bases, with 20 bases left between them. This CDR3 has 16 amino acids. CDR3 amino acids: CASSPAGRGGSDTQYF. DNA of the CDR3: TGTGCCAGCAGCCCGGCGGGGCGGGGCGGGTCAGATACGCAGTATTTT.

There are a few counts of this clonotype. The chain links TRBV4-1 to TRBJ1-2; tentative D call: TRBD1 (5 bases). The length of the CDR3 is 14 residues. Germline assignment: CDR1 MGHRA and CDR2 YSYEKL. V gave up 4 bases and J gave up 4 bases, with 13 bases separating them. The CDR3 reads CASSLGGSFYGYTF. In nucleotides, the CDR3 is TGCGCCAGCAGCCTGGGGGGGAGTTTCTATGGCTACACCTTC.

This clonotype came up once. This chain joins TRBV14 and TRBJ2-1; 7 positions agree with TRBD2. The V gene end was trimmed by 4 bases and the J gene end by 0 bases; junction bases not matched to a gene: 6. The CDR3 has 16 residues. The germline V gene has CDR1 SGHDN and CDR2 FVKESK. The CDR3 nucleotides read TGTGCCAGCAGCCTCCCTAGCGGTAGCTCCTACAATGAGCAGTTCTTC. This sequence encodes CASSLPSGSSYNEQFF.

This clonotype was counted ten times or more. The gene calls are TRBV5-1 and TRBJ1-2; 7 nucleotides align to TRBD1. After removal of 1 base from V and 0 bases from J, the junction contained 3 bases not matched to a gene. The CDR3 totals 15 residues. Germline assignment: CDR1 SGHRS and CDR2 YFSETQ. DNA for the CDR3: TGCGCCAGCAGCTTGAGGACAGGATCTAACTATGGCTACACCTTC. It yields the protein CASSLRTGSNYGYTF.

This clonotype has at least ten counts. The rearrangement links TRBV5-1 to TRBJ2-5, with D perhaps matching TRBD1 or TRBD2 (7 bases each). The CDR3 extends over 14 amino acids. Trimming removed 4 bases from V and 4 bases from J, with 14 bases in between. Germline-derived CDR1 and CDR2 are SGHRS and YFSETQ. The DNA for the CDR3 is TGCGCCAGCAGCACCGGGGGGACAGCAGAGACCCAGTACTTC. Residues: CASSTGGTAETQYF.

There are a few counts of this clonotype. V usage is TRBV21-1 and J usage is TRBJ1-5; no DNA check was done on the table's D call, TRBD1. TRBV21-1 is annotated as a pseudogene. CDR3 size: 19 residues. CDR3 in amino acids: CASSSPIGHRDAPNQPQHF. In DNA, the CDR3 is TGTGCCAGCAGCTCTCCTATTGGGCACAGGGACGCCCCCAATCAGCCCCAGCATTTT.

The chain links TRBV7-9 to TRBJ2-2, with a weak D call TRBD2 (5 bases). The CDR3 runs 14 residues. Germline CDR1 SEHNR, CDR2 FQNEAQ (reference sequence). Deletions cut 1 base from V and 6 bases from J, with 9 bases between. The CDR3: CASSLVDYPGELFF. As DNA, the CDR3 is TGTGCCAGCAGCTTAGTCGACTACCCCGGGGAGCTGTTTTTT.

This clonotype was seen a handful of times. The DNA for the CDR3 is TGTGCCACCAGCGGAAGGACTAGCGGCTACAATGAGCAGTTCTTC. Translated, it gives CATSGRTSGYNEQFF. This chain connects TRBV15 to TRBJ2-1; 10 nucleotides align to TRBD2. With 5 bases clipped from V and 3 bases from J, the junction kept 4 bases outside the gene matches. CDR1 is LNHNV, CDR2 YYDKDF, per germline (reference sequence). CDR3 length equals 15 residues.

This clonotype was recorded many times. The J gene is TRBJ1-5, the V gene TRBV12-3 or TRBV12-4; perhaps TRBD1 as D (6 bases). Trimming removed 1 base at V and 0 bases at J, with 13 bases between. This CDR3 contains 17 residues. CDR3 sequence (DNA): TGTGCCAGCAGTTTAGAGATTGGACAGAATAGCAATCAGCCCCAGCATTTT. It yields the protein CASSLEIGQNSNQPQHF.

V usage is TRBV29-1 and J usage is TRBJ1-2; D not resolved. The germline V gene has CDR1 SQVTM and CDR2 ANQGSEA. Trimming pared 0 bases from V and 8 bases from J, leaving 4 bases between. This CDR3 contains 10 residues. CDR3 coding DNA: TGCAGCGTTGAAGACCGGGGCTACACCTTC. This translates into CSVEDRGYTF.

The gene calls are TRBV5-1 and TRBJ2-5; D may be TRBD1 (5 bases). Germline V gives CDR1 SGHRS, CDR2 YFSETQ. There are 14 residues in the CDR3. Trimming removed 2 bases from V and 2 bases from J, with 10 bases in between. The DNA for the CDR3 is TGCGCCAGCAGCTTCAGGGCCACACAAGAGACCCAGTACTTC. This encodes CASSFRATQETQYF. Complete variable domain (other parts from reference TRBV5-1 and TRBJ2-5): KAGVTQTPRYLIKTRGQQVTLSCSPISGHRSVSWYQQTPGQGLQFLFEYFSETQRNKGNFPGRFSGRQFSNSRSEMNVSTLELGDSALYLCASSFRATQETQYFGPGTRLLVL.

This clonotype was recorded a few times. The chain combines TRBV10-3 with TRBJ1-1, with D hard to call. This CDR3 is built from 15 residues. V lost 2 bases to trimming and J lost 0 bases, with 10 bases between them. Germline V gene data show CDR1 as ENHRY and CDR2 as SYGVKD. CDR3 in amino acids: CAISEGRYMNTEAFF. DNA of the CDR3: TGTGCCATCAGTGAGGGACGGTACATGAACACTGAAGCTTTCTTT.

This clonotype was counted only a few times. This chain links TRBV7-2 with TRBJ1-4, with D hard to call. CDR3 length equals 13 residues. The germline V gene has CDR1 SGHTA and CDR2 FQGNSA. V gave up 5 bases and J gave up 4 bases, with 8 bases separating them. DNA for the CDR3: TGTGCCAGCAGCCGCGCCCGTAATGAAAAACTGTTTTTT. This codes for CASSRARNEKLFF.

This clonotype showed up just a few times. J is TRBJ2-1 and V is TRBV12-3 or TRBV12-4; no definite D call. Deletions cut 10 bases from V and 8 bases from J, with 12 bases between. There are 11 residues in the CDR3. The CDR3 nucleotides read TGTGCCACCCTGGGCATAGATGAGCAGTTCTTC. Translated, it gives CATLGIDEQFF.

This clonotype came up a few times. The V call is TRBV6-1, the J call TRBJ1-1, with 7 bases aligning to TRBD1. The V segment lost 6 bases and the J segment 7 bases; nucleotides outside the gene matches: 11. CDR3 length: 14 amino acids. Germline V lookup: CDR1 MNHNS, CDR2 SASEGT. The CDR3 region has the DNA TGTGCCAGCAGAAAAGACAGGGTAACGGGTGAAGCTTTCTTT. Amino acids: CASRKDRVTGEAFF.

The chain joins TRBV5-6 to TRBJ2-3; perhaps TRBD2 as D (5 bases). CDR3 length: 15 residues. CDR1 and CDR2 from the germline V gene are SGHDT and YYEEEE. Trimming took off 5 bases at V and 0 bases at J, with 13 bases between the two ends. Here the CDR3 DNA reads TGTGCCAGCAGTCGGGGAACGTACAGCACAGATACGCAGTATTTT. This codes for CASSRGTYSTDTQYF.

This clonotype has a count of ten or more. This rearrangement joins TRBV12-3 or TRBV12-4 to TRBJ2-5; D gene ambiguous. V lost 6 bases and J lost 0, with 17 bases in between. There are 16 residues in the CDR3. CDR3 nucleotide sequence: TGTGCCAGCAGCTTCGTCACCGGGTCTTACCAAGAGACCCAGTACTTC. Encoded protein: CASSFVTGSYQETQYF.

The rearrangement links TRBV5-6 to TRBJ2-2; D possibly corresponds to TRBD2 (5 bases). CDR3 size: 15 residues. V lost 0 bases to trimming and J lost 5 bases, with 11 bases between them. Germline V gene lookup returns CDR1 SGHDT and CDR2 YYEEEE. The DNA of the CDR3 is TGTGCCAGCAGCTTGGCCACCTCGGGGACCGGGGAGCTGTTTTTT. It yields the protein CASSLATSGTGELFF.

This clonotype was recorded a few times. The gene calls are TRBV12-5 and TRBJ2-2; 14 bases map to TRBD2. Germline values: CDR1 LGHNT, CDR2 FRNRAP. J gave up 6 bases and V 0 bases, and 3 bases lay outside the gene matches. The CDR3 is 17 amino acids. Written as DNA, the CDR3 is TGTGCTAGTGGTTTGGTAATGACTAGCGGGGGGGCCGGGGAGCTGTTTTTT. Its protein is CASGLVMTSGGAGELFF.

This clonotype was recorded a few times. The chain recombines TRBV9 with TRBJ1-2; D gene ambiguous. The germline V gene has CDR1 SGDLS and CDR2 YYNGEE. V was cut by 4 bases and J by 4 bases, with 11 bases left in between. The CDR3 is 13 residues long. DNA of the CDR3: TGTGCCAGCAGCTCTCGGGAGACCTATGGCTACACCTTC. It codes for CASSSRETYGYTF. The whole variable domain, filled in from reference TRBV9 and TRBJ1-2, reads DSGVTQTPKHLITATGQRVTLRCSPRSGDLSVYWYQQSLDQGLQFLIQYYNGEERAKGNILERFSAQQFPDLHSELNLSSLELGDSALYFCASSSRETYGYTFGSGTRLTVV.

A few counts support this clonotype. CDR3: CSARGPSGREQYF. As DNA, the CDR3 is TGCAGTGCTAGAGGGCCTAGCGGGAGGGAGCAGTACTTC. V gene TRBV20-1 combines with J gene TRBJ2-7; 11 nucleotides line up with TRBD2. This CDR3 comprises 13 residues. Trimming took 1 base from V and 7 from J; bases not matched to a gene: 3. Germline V gives CDR1 DFQATT, CDR2 SNEGSKA (reference sequence).